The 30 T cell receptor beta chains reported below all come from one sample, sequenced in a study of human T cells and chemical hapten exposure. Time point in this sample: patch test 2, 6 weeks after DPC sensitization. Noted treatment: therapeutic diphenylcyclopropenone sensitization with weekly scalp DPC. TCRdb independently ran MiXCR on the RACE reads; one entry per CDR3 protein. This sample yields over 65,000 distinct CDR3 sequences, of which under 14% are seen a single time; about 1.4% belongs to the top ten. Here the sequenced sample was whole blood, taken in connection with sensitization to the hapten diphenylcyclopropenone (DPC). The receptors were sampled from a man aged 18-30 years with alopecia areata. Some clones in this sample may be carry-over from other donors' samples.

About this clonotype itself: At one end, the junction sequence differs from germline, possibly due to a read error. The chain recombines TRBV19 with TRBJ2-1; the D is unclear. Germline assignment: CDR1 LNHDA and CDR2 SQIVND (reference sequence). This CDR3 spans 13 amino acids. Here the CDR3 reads CASSMEFTRNRIF. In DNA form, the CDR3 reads TGTGCCAGTAGTATGGAATTTACCCGAAATCGGATCTTC.

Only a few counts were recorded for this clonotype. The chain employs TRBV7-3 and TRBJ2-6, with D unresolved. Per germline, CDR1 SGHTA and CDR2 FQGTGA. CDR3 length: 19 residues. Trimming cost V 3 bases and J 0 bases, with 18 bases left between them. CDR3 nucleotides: TGTGCCAGCAGCTTGCCCCGACCCGACTCGCACTCTGGGGCCAACGTCCTGACTTTC. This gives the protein CASSLPRPDSHSGANVLTF.

The CDR3 DNA reads as TGCAGTGCTAGAGATCGCCGGCTAGCGGGGGAGGGGCAGTACTTC. The encoded protein is CSARDRRLAGEGQYF. The rearrangement joins TRBV20-1 to TRBJ2-7; 10 nucleotides agree with TRBD2. Trimming cost V 0 bases and J 9 bases; bases outside gene matches: 11. Germline V lookup: CDR1 DFQATT, CDR2 SNEGSKA (reference sequence). CDR3 length equals 15 residues.

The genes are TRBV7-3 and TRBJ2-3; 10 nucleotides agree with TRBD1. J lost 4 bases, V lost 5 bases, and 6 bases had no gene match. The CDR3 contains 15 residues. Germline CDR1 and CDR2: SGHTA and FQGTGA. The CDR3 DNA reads TGTGCCAGCAGCCCCGACAGGGGGCGCGCAGATACGCAGTATTTT. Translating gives CASSPDRGRADTQYF.

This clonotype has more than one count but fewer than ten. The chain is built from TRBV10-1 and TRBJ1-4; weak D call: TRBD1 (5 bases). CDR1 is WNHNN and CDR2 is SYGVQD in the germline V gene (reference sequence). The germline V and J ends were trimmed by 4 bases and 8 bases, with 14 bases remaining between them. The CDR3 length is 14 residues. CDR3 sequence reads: CASSGGGVQEKLFF. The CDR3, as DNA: TGCGCCAGCAGTGGGGGAGGGGTTCAAGAAAAACTGTTTTTT.

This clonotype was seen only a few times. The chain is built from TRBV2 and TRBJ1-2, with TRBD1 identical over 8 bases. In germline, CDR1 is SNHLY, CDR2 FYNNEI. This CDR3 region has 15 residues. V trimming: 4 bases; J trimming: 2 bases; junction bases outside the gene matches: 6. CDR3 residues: CASSGTGRGNYGYTF. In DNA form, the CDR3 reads TGTGCCAGCAGTGGGACAGGGAGGGGAAACTATGGCTACACCTTC.

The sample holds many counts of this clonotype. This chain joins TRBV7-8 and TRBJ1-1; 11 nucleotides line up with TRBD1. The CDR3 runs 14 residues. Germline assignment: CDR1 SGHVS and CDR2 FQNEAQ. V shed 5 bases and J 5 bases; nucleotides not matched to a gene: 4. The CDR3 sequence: CASSTDRGQTEAFF. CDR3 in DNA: TGTGCCAGCAGCACGGACAGGGGGCAGACTGAAGCTTTCTTT.

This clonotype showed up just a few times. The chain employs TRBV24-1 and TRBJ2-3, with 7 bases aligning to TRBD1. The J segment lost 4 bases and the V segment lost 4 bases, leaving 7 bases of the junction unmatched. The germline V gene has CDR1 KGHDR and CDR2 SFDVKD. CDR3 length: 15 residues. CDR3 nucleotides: TGTGCCACCAGTGAAGCTAACAGGGGAGCAGATACGCAGTATTTT. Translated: CATSEANRGADTQYF.

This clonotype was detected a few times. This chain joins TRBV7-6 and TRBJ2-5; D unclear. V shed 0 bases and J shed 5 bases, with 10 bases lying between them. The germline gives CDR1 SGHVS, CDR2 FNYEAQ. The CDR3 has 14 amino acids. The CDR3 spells CASSLAGSRETQYF. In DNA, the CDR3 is TGTGCCAGCAGCTTAGCAGGGTCGCGGGAGACCCAGTACTTC. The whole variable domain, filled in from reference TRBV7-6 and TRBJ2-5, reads GAGVSQSPRYKVTKRGQDVALRCDPISGHVSLYWYRQALGQGPEFLTYFNYEAQQDKSGLPNDRFSAERPEGSISTLTIQRTEQRDSAMYRCASSLAGSRETQYFGPGTRLLVL.

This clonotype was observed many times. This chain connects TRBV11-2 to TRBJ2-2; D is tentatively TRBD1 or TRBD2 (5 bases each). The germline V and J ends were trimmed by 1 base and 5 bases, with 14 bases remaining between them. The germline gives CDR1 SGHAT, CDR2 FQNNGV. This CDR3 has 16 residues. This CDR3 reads CASSLGGARNTGELFF. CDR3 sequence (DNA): TGTGCCAGCAGCTTAGGAGGGGCTAGGAATACCGGGGAGCTGTTTTTT.

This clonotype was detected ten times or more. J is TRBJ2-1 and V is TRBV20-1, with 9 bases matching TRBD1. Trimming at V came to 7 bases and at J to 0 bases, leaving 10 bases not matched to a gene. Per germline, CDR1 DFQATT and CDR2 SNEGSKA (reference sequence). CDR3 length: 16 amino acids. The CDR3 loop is CSGTGASTGSYNEQFF. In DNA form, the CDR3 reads TGCAGTGGGACAGGGGCCTCCACTGGCTCCTACAATGAGCAGTTCTTC.

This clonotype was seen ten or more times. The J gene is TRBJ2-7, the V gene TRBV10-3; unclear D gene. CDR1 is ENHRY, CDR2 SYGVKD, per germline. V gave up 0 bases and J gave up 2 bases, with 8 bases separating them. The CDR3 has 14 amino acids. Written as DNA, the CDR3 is TGTGCCATCAGTGAGTCGGTCAGGACCTACGAGCAGTACGTC. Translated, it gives CAISESVRTYEQYV.

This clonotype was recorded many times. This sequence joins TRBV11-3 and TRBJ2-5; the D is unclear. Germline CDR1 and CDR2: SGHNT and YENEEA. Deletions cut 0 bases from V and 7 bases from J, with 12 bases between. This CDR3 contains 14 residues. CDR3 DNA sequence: TGTGCCAGCAGCTTAGATCAAACCGTCGGGACCCAGTACTTC. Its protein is CASSLDQTVGTQYF.

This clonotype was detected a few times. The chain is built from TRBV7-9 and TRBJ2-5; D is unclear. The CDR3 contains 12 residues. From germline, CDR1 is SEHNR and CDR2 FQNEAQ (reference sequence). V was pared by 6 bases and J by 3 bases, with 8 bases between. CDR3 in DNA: TGTGCCAGCAGGGACCAGAAAGAGACCCAGTACTTC. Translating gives CASRDQKETQYF.

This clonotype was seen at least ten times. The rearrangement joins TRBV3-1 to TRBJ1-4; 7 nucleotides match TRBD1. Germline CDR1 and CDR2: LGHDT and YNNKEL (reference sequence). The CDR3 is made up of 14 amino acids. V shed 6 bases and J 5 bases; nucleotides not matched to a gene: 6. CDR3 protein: CASRDGTVNEKLFF. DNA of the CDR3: TGTGCCAGCAGGGACGGGACAGTAAATGAAAAACTGTTTTTT.

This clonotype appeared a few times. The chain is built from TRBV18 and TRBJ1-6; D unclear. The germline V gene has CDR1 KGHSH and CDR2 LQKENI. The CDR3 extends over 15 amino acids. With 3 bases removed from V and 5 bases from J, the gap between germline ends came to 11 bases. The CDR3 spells CASSPLARNNSPLHF. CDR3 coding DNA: TGTGCCAGCTCACCCCTGGCAAGAAATAATTCACCCCTCCACTTT.

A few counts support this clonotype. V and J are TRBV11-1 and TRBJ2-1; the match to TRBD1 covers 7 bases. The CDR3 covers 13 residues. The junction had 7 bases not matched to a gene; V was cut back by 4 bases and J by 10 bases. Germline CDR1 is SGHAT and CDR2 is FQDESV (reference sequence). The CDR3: CASSSYTGAEQFF. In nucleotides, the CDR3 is TGTGCCAGCAGCTCCTATACAGGGGCCGAGCAGTTCTTC.

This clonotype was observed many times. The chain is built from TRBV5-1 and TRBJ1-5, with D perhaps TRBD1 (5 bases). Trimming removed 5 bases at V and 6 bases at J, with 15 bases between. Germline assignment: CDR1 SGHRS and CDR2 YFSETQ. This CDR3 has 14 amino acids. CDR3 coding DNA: TGCGCCAGCAGTTCCACAGGTCTCGGTCAGCCCCAGCATTTT. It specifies CASSSTGLGQPQHF.

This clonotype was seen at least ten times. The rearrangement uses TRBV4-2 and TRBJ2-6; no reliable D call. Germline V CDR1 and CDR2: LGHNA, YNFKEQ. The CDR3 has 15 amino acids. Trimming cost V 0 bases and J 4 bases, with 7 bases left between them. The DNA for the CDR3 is TGTGCCAGCAGCCAAGAGTTTGGGGGGGCCAACGTCCTGACTTTC. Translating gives CASSQEFGGANVLTF.

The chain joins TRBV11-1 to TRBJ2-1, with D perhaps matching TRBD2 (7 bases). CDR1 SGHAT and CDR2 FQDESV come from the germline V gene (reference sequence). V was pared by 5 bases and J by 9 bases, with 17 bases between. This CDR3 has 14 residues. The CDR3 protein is CASSTGEGVGEQFF. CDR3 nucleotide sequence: TGTGCCAGCAGCACCGGGGAGGGGGTAGGTGAGCAGTTCTTC.

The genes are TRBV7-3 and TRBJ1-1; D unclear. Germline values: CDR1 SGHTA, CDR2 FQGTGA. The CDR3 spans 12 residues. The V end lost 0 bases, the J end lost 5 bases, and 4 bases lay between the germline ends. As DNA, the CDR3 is TGTGCCAGCAGCTTAACAGGAACTGAAGCTTTCTTT. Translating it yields CASSLTGTEAFF.

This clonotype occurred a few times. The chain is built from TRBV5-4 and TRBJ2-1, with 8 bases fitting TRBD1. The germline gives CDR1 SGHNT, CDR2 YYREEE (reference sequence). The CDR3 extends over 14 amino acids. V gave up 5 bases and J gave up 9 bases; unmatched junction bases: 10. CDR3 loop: CASRPDRGDVEQFF. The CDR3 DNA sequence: TGTGCCAGCAGACCCGACAGGGGTGATGTTGAGCAGTTCTTC.

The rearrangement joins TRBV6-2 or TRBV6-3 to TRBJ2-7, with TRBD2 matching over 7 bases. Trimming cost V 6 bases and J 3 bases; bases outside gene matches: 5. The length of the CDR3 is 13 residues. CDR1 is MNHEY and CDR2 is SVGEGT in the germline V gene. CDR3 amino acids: CASRGGTGYEQYV. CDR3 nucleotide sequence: TGTGCCAGCAGGGGAGGGACCGGCTACGAGCAGTACGTC.

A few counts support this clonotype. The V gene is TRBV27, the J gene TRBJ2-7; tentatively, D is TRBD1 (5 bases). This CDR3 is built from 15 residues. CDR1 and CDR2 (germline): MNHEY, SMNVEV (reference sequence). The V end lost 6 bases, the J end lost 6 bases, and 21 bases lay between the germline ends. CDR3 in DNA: TGTGCCAGCAGCCACTCCCGGGCAGGGCGCCTCGAGCAGTACTTC. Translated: CASSHSRAGRLEQYF.

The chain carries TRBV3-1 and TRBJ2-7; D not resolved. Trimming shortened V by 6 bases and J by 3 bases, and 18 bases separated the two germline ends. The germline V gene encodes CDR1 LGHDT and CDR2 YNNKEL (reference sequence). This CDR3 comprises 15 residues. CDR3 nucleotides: TGTGCCAGCAGTTTTGGACCCACGGCGCTCTACGAGCAGTACTTC. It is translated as CASSFGPTALYEQYF.

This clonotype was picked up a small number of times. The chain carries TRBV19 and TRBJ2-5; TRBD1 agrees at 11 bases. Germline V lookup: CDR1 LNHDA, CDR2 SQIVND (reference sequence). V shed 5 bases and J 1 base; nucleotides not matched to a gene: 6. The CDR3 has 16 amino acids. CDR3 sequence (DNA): TGTGCCAGTAGTGCCCGGACAGGGGGCTTCCAAGAGACCCAGTACTTC. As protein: CASSARTGGFQETQYF. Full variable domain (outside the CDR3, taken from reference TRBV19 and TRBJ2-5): DGGITQSPKYLFRKEGQNVTLSCEQNLNHDAMYWYRQDPGQGLRLIYYSQIVNDFQKGDIAEGYSVSREKKESFPLTVTSAQKNPTAFYLCASSARTGGFQETQYFGPGTRLLVL.

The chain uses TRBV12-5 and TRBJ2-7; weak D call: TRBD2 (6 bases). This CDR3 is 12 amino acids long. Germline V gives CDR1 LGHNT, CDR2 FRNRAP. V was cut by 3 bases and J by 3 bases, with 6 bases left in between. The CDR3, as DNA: TGTGCTAGTGGTTTAGCGGGCTACGAGCAGTACGTC. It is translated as CASGLAGYEQYV.

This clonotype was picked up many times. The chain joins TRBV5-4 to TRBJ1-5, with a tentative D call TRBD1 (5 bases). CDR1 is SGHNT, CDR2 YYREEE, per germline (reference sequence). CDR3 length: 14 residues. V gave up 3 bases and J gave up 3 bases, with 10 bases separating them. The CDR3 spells CASSWDGNNQPQHF. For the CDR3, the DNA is TGTGCCAGCAGCTGGGACGGGAACAATCAGCCCCAGCATTTT.

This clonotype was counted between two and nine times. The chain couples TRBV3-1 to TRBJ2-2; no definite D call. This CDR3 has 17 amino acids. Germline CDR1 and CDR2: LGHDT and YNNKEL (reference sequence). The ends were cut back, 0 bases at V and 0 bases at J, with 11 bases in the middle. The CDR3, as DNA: TGTGCCAGCAGCCAAGATTTTGTGGGCGCGAACACCGGGGAGCTGTTTTTT. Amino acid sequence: CASSQDFVGANTGELFF.

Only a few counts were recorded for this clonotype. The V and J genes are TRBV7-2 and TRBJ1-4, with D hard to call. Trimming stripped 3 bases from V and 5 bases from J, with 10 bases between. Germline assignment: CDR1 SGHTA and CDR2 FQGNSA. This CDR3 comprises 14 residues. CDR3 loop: CASSFEQQNEKLFF. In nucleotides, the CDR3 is TGTGCCAGCAGCTTTGAACAGCAGAATGAAAAACTGTTTTTT.